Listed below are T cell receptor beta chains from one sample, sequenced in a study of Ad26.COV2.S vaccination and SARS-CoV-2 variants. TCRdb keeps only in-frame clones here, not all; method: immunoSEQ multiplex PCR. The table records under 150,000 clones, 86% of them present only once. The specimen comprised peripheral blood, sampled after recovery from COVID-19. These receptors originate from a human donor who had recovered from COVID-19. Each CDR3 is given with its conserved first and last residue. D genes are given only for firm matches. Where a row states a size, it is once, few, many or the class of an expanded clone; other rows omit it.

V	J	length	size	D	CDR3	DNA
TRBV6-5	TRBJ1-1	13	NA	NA	CASKIQGNTEAFF	TGTGCCAGCAAAATACAGGGGAACACTGAAGCTTTCTTT
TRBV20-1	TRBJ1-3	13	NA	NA	CSASRSSGNTIYF	TGCAGTGCTAGTCGGAGCTCTGGAAACACCATATATTTT
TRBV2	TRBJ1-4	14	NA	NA	CASRVGENGEKLFF	TGTGCCAGCCGCGTGGGTGAGAATGGAGAAAAACTGTTTTTT
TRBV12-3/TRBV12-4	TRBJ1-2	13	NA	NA	CASRFGTSDGYTF	TGTGCCAGCAGATTCGGGACATCGGATGGCTACACCTTC
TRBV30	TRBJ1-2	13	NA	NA	CAWSARGIYGYTF	TGTGCCTGGAGCGCGAGGGGGATCTATGGCTACACCTTC
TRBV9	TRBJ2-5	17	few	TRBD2	CASSPGLAGGYQETQYF	TGTGCCAGCAGCCCCGGACTAGCGGGGGGGTACCAAGAGACCCAGTACTTC
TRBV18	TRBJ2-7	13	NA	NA	CASSQSTDYEQYF	TGTGCCAGCTCACAATCGACAGACTACGAGCAGTACTTC
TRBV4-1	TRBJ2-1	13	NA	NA	CASSQVGANEQFF	TGCGCCAGCAGCCAAGTCGGCGCCAATGAGCAGTTCTTC
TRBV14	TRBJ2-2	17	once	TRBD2	CASSPVRLAGRTGELFF	TGTGCCAGCAGCCCGGTGAGGCTAGCGGGGAGAACCGGGGAGCTGTTTTTT
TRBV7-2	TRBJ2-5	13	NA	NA	CASQAGPQETQYF	TGTGCCAGCCAGGCAGGGCCCCAAGAGACCCAGTACTTC
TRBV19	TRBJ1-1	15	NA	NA	CASSLGGRRNTEAFF	TGTGCCAGCTCCCTTGGAGGGCGGAGGAACACTGAAGCTTTCTTT
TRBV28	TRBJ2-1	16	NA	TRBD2	CASSSSGTRPNNEQFF	TGTGCCAGCAGTTCCTCTGGGACTAGACCCAACAATGAGCAGTTCTTC
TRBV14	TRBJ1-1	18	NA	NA	CASSQETITGVLDTEAFF	TGTGCCAGCAGCCAAGAGACGATTACAGGTGTCTTGGACACTGAAGCTTTCTTT
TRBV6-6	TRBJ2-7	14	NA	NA	CASSSTRMSYEQYF	TGTGCCAGCAGCTCGACACGGATGTCCTACGAGCAGTACTTC
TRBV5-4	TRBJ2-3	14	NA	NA	CASSPGPEWDTQYF	TGTGCCAGCAGCCCGGGACCGGAGTGGGATACGCAGTATTTT
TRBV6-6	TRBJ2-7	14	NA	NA	CASSYTSLNYEQYF	TGTGCCAGCAGTTATACGAGTCTTAACTACGAGCAGTACTTC
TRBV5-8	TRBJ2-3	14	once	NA	CASSLMGVTDTQYF	TGTGCCAGCAGCTTGATGGGGGTCACAGATACGCAGTATTTT
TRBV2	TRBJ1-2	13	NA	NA	CASSAVTINGYTF	TGTGCCAGCAGCGCCGTTACCATTAATGGCTACACCTTC
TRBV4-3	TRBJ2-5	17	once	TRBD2	CASSQGIGLGPQETQYF	TGCGCCAGCAGCCAAGGAATAGGACTAGGTCCTCAAGAGACCCAGTACTTC
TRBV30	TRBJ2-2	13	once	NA	CAWNGQHTGELFF	TGTGCCTGGAATGGACAGCACACCGGGGAGCTGTTTTTT
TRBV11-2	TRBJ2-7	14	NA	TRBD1	CASSLGTVAYEQYF	TGTGCCAGCAGCCTGGGGACAGTTGCCTACGAGCAGTACTTC
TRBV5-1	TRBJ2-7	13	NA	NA	CASSLEGFNEQYF	TGCGCCAGCAGCTTGGAAGGGTTTAACGAGCAGTACTTC
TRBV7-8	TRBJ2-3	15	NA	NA	CASSLAWGGPDTQYF	TGTGCCAGCAGCTTAGCTTGGGGGGGGCCGGATACGCAGTATTTT
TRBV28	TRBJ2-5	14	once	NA	CASSFDTRRETQYF	TGTGCCAGCAGTTTCGACACGAGGAGAGAGACCCAGTACTTC
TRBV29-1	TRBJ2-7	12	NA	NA	CSVAKDSYEQYF	TGCAGCGTTGCGAAAGACTCCTACGAGCAGTACTTC
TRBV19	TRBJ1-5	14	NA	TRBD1	CASSMTGATQPQHF	TGTGCCAGTAGTATGACAGGGGCAACTCAGCCCCAGCATTTT
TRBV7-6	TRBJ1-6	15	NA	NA	CASSQGGQYNSPLHF	TGTGCCAGCAGTCAAGGCGGGCAGTATAATTCACCCCTCCACTTT
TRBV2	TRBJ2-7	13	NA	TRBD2	CAIQLAGAYEQYF	TGTGCCATTCAGTTAGCGGGGGCCTACGAGCAGTACTTC
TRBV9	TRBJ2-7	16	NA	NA	CASSVELGAQTYEQYF	TGTGCCAGCAGCGTAGAGTTGGGGGCGCAGACCTACGAGCAGTACTTC
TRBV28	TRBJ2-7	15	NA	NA	CASSPGFLASYEQYF	TGTGCCAGCAGTCCAGGCTTTTTGGCATCCTACGAGCAGTACTTC
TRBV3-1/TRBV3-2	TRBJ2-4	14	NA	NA	CASRPRGAKNIQYF	TGTGCCAGCAGACCTCGTGGGGCCAAAAACATTCAGTACTTC
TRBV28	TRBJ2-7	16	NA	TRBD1	CASSSRGTDMSYEQYF	TGTGCCAGCAGTTCTAGGGGGACAGATATGTCCTACGAGCAGTACTTC
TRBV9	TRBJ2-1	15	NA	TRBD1	CASSVTRGTCNEQFF	TGTGCCAGCAGCGTTACCAGGGGGACCTGCAATGAGCAGTTCTTC
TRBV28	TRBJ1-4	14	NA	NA	CASSFRVFAEKLFF	TGTGCCAGCAGTTTCAGGGTGTTCGCAGAAAAACTGTTTTTT
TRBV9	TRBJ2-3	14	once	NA	CASNRAISTDTQYF	TGTGCCAGCAACCGGGCGATTAGCACAGATACGCAGTATTTT
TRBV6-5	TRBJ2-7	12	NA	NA	CASTGARNEQYF	TGTGCCAGCACGGGGGCGAGGAACGAGCAGTACTTC